Presented here are 8 T cell receptor beta chains from one specimen sequenced in a study of T-cell memory formation after mild COVID-19. MiXCR, applied by TCRdb to the 5' RACE reads, yields one record per CDR3 protein. The sample gives under 450,000 distinct CDR3 sequences, more than 20% of which show up once; around 13% is in the top ten. The sequencing input was PBMCs or a T cell subset sorted from them (not recorded which). These receptors all stem from an adult woman who had mild COVID-19 (a few samples of this study predate the infection). Cell type and time point are not known.

This clonotype occurred a few times. The chain recombines TRBV20-1 with TRBJ2-5, with a tentative D call TRBD1 (5 bases). CDR3 length: 17 residues. Trimming stripped 1 base from V and 1 base from J, with 19 bases between. CDR1 is DFQATT and CDR2 is SNEGSKA in the germline V gene (reference sequence). DNA for the CDR3: TGCAGTGCTAGAGGAGGTCCAGGGAAGAGTATCCAAGAGACCCAGTACTTC. It yields the protein CSARGGPGKSIQETQYF.

This clonotype was counted many times. This CDR3 reads CASSLAGDRVGYTF. The CDR3 nucleotides read TGCGCCAGCAGCTTGGCCGGGGACAGGGTCGGCTACACCTTC. The chain carries TRBV5-1 and TRBJ1-2, with TRBD1 matching over 9 bases. V shed 0 bases, J shed 8 bases, and the junction held 5 bases outside the gene matches. The CDR3 has 14 amino acids. Germline CDR1 is SGHRS and CDR2 is YFSETQ.

This clonotype was seen a handful of times. This chain connects TRBV29-1 to TRBJ2-7, with 9 bases that match TRBD2. This CDR3 is 15 amino acids long. CDR1 and CDR2 (germline): SQVTM, ANQGSEA. Germline trimming cut 7 bases from V and 0 bases from J; bases unmatched to any gene: 10. The CDR3 loop is CSADLAGASSYEQYF. As DNA, the CDR3 is TGCAGCGCTGATTTAGCGGGGGCTTCCTCCTACGAGCAGTACTTC.

This rearrangement joins TRBV4-3 to TRBJ2-5, with 7 bases matching TRBD2. Germline CDR1 LGHNA, CDR2 YSLEER. V trimming: 1 base; J trimming: 1 base; junction bases outside the gene matches: 6. This CDR3 is built from 16 residues. This CDR3 reads CASSQGRGGGQETQYF. Here the CDR3 DNA reads TGCGCCAGCAGCCAAGGGCGGGGCGGGGGCCAAGAGACCCAGTACTTC.

Points on this clonotype: One end of the junction fails to match germline, which may point to a read error. The chain carries TRBV12-3 or TRBV12-4 and TRBJ2-5; 14 positions match TRBD2. This CDR3 is built from 17 residues. The CDR3 loop is CVSSPGTSGSGWETQYF. As DNA, the CDR3 is TGTGTCAGCAGTCCCGGGACTAGCGGGAGTGGTTGGGAGACCCAGTACTTC.

This clonotype was picked up a small number of times. The chain is built from TRBV29-1 and TRBJ1-1; D remains ambiguous. CDR1 is SQVTM and CDR2 is ANQGSEA in the germline V gene. V gave up 8 bases and J gave up 1 base, with 8 bases separating them. There are 11 residues in the CDR3. For the CDR3, the DNA is TGCAGCTCGCGGAGGAACACTGAAGCTTTCTTT. Its translation: CSSRRNTEAFF.

The chain joins TRBV4-2 to TRBJ2-7, with 8 bases aligning to TRBD2. The CDR3 consists of 17 residues. Germline CDR1 is LGHNA and CDR2 is YNFKEQ. The V and J ends lost 4 bases and 2 bases, in that order; junction bases with no gene match: 13. CDR3 in amino acids: CASSPTAGTSTAYEQYF. CDR3 nucleotide sequence: TGTGCCAGCAGCCCCACCGCCGGGACTAGTACGGCCTACGAGCAGTACTTC.

The rearrangement uses TRBV20-1 and TRBJ2-7; D gene ambiguous. V shed 3 bases and J shed 1 base, with 13 bases lying between them. The CDR3 has 14 residues. Germline lookup yields CDR1 DFQATT and CDR2 SNEGSKA (reference sequence). The CDR3 region has the DNA TGCAGTGCTAGGGGCCGGACGGCATCCTACGAGCAGTACTTC. Translated: CSARGRTASYEQYF.